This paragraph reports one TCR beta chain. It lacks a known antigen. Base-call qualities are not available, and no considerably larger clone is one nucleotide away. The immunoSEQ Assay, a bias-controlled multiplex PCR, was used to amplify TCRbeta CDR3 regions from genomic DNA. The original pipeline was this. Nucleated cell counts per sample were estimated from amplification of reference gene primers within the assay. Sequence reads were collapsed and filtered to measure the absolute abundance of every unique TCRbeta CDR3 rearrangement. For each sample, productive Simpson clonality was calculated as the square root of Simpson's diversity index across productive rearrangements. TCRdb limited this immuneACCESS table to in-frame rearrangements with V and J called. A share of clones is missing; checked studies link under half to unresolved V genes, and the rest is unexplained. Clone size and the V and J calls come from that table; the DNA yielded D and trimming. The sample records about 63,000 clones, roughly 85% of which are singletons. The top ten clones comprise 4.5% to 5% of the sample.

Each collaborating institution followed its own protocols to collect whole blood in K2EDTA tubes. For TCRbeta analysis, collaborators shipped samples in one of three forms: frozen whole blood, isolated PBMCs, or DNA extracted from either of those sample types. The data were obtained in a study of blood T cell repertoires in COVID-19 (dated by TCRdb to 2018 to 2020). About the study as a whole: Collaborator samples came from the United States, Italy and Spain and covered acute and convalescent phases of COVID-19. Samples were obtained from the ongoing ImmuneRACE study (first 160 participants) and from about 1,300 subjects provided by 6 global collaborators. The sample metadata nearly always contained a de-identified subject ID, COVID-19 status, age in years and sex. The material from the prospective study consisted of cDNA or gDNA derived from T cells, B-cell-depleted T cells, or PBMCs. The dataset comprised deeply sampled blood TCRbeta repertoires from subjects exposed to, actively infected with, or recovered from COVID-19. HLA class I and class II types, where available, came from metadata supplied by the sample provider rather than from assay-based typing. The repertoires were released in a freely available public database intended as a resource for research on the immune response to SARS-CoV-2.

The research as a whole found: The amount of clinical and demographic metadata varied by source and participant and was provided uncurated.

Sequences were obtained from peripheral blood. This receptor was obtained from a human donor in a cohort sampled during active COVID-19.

The DNA sequence follows: TGTGCCAGCAGCCGTGGACAAACCTACGAGCAGTACTTC. Its protein product is CASSRGQTYEQYF. The V and J segments used are TRBV6-6 and TRBJ2-7, with TRBD1 as a weak D call on 5 bases. From cysteine to phenylalanine, the CDR3 is 13 amino acids long. Solely the CDR3 DNA is kept, with 39 bases framed from the first base. From a lookup of the germline V gene (reference sequence), CDR1 and CDR2 are MNHNY and SVGAGI. Trimming costs V 6 bases and J 2 bases, and their ends lie 11 bases apart.